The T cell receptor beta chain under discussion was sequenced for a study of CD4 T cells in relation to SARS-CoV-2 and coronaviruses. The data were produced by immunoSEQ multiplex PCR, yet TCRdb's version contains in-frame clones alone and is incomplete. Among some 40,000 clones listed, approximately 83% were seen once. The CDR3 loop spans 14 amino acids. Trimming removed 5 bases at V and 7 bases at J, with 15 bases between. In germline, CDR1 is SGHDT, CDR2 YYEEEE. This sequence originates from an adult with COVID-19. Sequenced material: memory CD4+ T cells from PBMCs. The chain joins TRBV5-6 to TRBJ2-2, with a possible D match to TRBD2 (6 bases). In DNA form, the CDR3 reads TGTGCCAGCAGTCAAGGTCCCGGGAGCGGGGAGCTGTTTTTT. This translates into CASSQGPGSGELFF.